Following are 25 T cell receptor beta chains from one sample sequenced in a study of vaccination and CD4 T cells after COVID-19. The Oncomine TCR Beta short-read assay sequenced DNA from cultured CD4+ T cells. Using its own MiXCR run on the PCR reads, TCRdb lists one record per CDR3 protein. The data hold some 17,000 distinct CDR3 sequences, with over 55% observed a single time. These receptors' antigens are unknown. The treatment: roughly nine-day PBMC culture with coronavirus spike peptide pools or control peptides (ViraFEST assay). Sequences were derived from CD4+ T cells from blood, cultured in vitro, sampled after SARS-CoV-2 vaccination. These receptor sequences come from a human donor who had recovered from COVID-19.

The table lists this clonotype with a few counts. V usage is TRBV27 and J usage is TRBJ1-2; the D gene is possibly TRBD1 (6 bases). Trimming removed 7 bases at V and 8 bases at J, with 26 bases between. There are 16 residues in the CDR3. Germline CDR1 and CDR2: MNHEY and SMNVEV (reference sequence). CDR3 nucleotides: TGTGCCAGCACCAAGCTGGGGGCAGGGCGGTCCAACGGCTACACCTTC. It codes for CASTKLGAGRSNGYTF.

This clonotype was seen once. The chain employs TRBV7-9 and TRBJ2-4; D remains ambiguous. The CDR3 has 15 residues. CDR1 is SEHNR, CDR2 FQNEAQ, per germline (reference sequence). Trimming stripped 2 bases from V and 9 bases from J, with 17 bases between. DNA of the CDR3: TGTGCCAGCAGCTTAATCTTGGGCCAGGAAGGCATTCAGTACTTC. Residues: CASSLILGQEGIQYF.

CDR3 bases: TGTGCCAGCACCCCAGGGACAGGGGAGAACACCGGGGAGCTGTTTTTT. Encoded protein: CASTPGTGENTGELFF. The chain couples TRBV6-4 to TRBJ2-2, with 10 bases that match TRBD1. CDR1 MRHNA and CDR2 SNTAGT come from the germline V gene. This CDR3 spans 16 amino acids. With 7 bases clipped from V and 1 base from J, the junction kept 6 bases outside the gene matches.

The CDR3 here is CASSEDRDQPQHF. The CDR3 DNA reads as TGTGCCAGCAGTGAAGATAGGGATCAGCCCCAGCATTTT. The chain employs TRBV2 and TRBJ1-5; D not resolved. V dropped 1 base and J dropped 5 bases, with 6 bases sitting between them. Per germline, CDR1 SNHLY and CDR2 FYNNEI. This CDR3 contains 13 residues.

The V gene is TRBV7-3, the J gene TRBJ2-3; D is perhaps TRBD1 (6 bases). CDR1 and CDR2 (germline): SGHTA, FQGTGA. Trimming took 1 base from V and 12 from J, leaving 23 bases between them. The CDR3 totals 16 residues. The CDR3 loop reads CASSLNNPGTRGIQYF. The CDR3 region has the DNA TGTGCCAGCAGCTTAAACAATCCTGGGACCAGGGGAATTCAGTATTTT.

Only a few counts were recorded for this clonotype. V and J are TRBV20-1 and TRBJ1-5, with 7 bases fitting TRBD1. V trimming: 0 bases; J trimming: 5 bases; junction bases outside the gene matches: 10. Germline lookup yields CDR1 DFQATT and CDR2 SNEGSKA (reference sequence). CDR3 length: 16 amino acids. CDR3 in amino acids: CSARDPGRGDDQPQHF. In DNA form, the CDR3 reads TGCAGTGCTAGAGATCCAGGCAGGGGGGACGATCAGCCCCAGCATTTT.

This chain links TRBV6-1 with TRBJ1-2; 10 nucleotides align to TRBD1. The CDR3 runs to 18 residues. Germline lookup yields CDR1 MNHNS and CDR2 SASEGT. Losses at the gene ends were 3 bases for V and 1 base for J; bases not matched to a gene: 11. The CDR3 sequence: CASSEGDRGSIYNYGYTF. The DNA of the CDR3 is TGTGCCAGCAGTGAGGGGGACAGGGGCTCAATTTATAACTATGGCTACACCTTC.

The chain links TRBV28 to TRBJ1-4, with 7 bases that match TRBD1. J gave up 3 bases and V 6 bases, and 7 bases lay outside the gene matches. CDR3 length: 15 residues. Germline V CDR1 and CDR2: MDHEN, SYDVKM. The CDR3 region is CASSLTGTANEKLFF. CDR3 nucleotides: TGTGCCAGCAGCCTCACCGGGACAGCTAATGAAAAACTGTTTTTT.

This clonotype was observed a few times. The rearrangement links TRBV6-1 to TRBJ1-2; D may be TRBD1 (5 bases). V dropped 5 bases and J dropped 8 bases, with 9 bases sitting between them. This CDR3 has 11 residues. Germline V CDR1 and CDR2: MNHNS, SASEGT. Here the CDR3 DNA reads TGTGCCAGCAGTCGCGGGGACGGCTACACCTTC. Translating gives CASSRGDGYTF.

The V gene is TRBV12-3 or TRBV12-4, the J gene TRBJ2-3; 9 bases match TRBD2. Germline trimming cut 5 bases from V and 5 bases from J; bases unmatched to any gene: 8. The length of the CDR3 is 15 residues. CDR3 in DNA: TGTGCCAGCAGTGGGCTAGCGGGATTTGGAGATACGCAGTATTTT. Protein: CASSGLAGFGDTQYF.

The chain couples TRBV7-2 to TRBJ1-1; 8 bases match TRBD1. Germline-derived CDR1 and CDR2 are SGHTA and FQGNSA. The V segment lost 5 bases and the J segment 4 bases; nucleotides outside the gene matches: 6. The CDR3 sequence is 14 residues long. The CDR3 bases are TGTGCCAGCAGCCAAAACGGACAGGGCACTGAAGCTTTCTTT. Encoded protein: CASSQNGQGTEAFF.

This clonotype occurred a few times. V is TRBV6-2 or TRBV6-3 and J is TRBJ2-5, with D uncertain. Germline V gene lookup returns CDR1 MNHEY and CDR2 SVGEGT. CDR3 size: 13 residues. V was cut by 7 bases and J by 2 bases, with 11 bases left in between. Here the CDR3 DNA reads TGTGCCAGCACCAACTGGGAACAAGAGACCCAGTACTTC. This sequence encodes CASTNWEQETQYF.

For this clonotype: Mismatch with germline at one junction end may stem from a read error. The V and J genes are TRBV2 and TRBJ1-5; 8 positions match TRBD1. This CDR3 comprises 15 residues. Germline V gene data show CDR1 as SNHLY and CDR2 as FYNNEI. CDR3 sequence: CANSKDRASREPQHF. CDR3 sequence (DNA): TGTGCCAACAGTAAGGACAGGGCTTCAAGGGAGCCCCAGCATTTT.

This clonotype was seen a few times. The gene calls are TRBV11-2 and TRBJ2-3; 14 nucleotides align to TRBD2. CDR3 length: 16 residues. Germline CDR1 and CDR2: SGHAT and FQNNGV. V trimming: 6 bases; J trimming: 5 bases; junction bases outside the gene matches: 7. For the CDR3, the DNA is TGTGCCAGCAGGCGCCCCGGACTAGCGGGAGGAGATACGCAGTATTTT. Translated, it gives CASRRPGLAGGDTQYF.

The genes are TRBV29-1 and TRBJ1-1; D not resolved. This CDR3 contains 12 residues. Trimming shortened V by 7 bases and J by 1 base, and 10 bases separated the two germline ends. Germline V gene lookup returns CDR1 SQVTM and CDR2 ANQGSEA. CDR3 region: CSAKQKNTEAFF. In DNA, the CDR3 is TGCAGCGCCAAACAGAAGAACACTGAAGCTTTCTTT.

The gene calls are TRBV6-5 and TRBJ2-5; no clear D gene. This CDR3 has 15 amino acids. Per the germline V gene, CDR1 is MNHEY and CDR2 is SVGAGI. V lost 2 bases and J lost 5, with 15 bases in between. As DNA, the CDR3 is TGTGCCAGCAGTTACATGGCACTCATAACGGAGACCCAGTACTTC. Its protein is CASSYMALITETQYF.

This sequence joins TRBV20-1 and TRBJ1-4, with a tentative D call TRBD1 (5 bases). Looked up from germline, CDR1 is DFQATT and CDR2 is SNEGSKA (reference sequence). The CDR3 is made up of 15 amino acids. V was pared by 2 bases and J by 6 bases, with 16 bases between. CDR3 region: CSARNRPGPDEKLFF. The CDR3 nucleotides read TGCAGTGCTAGAAACCGACCGGGACCTGATGAAAAACTGTTTTTT.

V gene TRBV15 combines with J gene TRBJ2-5; no firm D call. V was shortened by 1 base and J by 7 bases, with 10 bases between the two germline ends. This CDR3 comprises 13 residues. The germline V gene encodes CDR1 LNHNV and CDR2 YYDKDF (reference sequence). As DNA, the CDR3 is TGTGCCACCAGCAGAGTTGGAGAAGCGACCCAGTACTTC. This gives the protein CATSRVGEATQYF.

This clonotype was counted a single time. The rearrangement uses TRBV29-1 and TRBJ1-2; no definite D call. The V end lost 3 bases, the J end lost 7 bases, and 18 bases lay between the germline ends. CDR1 and CDR2 (germline): SQVTM, ANQGSEA. The CDR3 is 14 amino acids. The CDR3 loop reads CSVDRAGSRAGYTF. CDR3 coding DNA: TGCAGCGTTGATCGTGCAGGAAGCCGCGCTGGCTACACCTTC.

This rearrangement joins TRBV6-2 or TRBV6-3 to TRBJ1-2; 11 bases agree with TRBD1. The V and J ends lost 6 bases and 8 bases, in that order; junction bases with no gene match: 11. From germline, CDR1 is MNHEY and CDR2 SVGEGT. The CDR3 runs 15 residues. DNA of the CDR3: TGTGCCAGCAGCCGACCCGGACAGGGGGCGAGCGGCTACACCTTC. Its protein product is CASSRPGQGASGYTF.

CDR3 protein: CAISVGNEQFF. As DNA, the CDR3 is TGTGCCATCAGTGTGGGGAATGAGCAGTTCTTC. J is TRBJ2-1 and V is TRBV10-3; D gene unclear. Germline V CDR1 and CDR2: ENHRY, SYGVKD. V was pared by 4 bases and J by 7 bases, with 5 bases between. CDR3 size: 11 residues.

This chain links TRBV20-1 with TRBJ2-5, with TRBD2 matching over 16 bases. The CDR3 length is 15 residues. In germline, CDR1 is DFQATT, CDR2 SNEGSKA (reference sequence). The J segment lost 9 bases and the V segment lost 0 bases, leaving 4 bases of the junction unmatched. The CDR3 spells CSARDGTSGREAQYF. CDR3 in DNA: TGCAGTGCTAGAGATGGGACTAGCGGGAGGGAGGCCCAGTACTTC.

This sequence joins TRBV7-3 and TRBJ2-2, with D perhaps matching TRBD1 (6 bases). Trimming pared 2 bases from V and 0 bases from J, leaving 10 bases between. CDR1 is SGHTA, CDR2 FQGTGA, per germline. This CDR3 is 16 amino acids long. CDR3 DNA sequence: TGTGCCAGCAGCTTATTTCACAGGGCGAACACCGGGGAGCTGTTTTTT. Protein: CASSLFHRANTGELFF. The full variable domain, in which reference TRBV7-3 and TRBJ2-2 provide the parts outside the CDR3, is GAGVSQTPSNKVTEKGKYVELRCDPISGHTALYWYRQSLGQGPEFLIYFQGTGAADDSGLPNDRFFAVRPEGSVSTLKIQRTERGDSAVYLCASSLFHRANTGELFFGEGSRLTVL.

The V gene is TRBV15, the J gene TRBJ2-7, with 8 bases lining up with TRBD2. Looked up from germline, CDR1 is LNHNV and CDR2 is YYDKDF (reference sequence). Germline trimming cut 0 bases from V and 7 bases from J; bases unmatched to any gene: 14. The CDR3 has 17 residues. The DNA for the CDR3 is TGTGCCACCAGCAGAGATACCGCTAGCGGGCTCGGAGGGGAGCAGTACTTC. Translating gives CATSRDTASGLGGEQYF.

The J gene is TRBJ1-6, the V gene TRBV6-2 or TRBV6-3; D not certain. CDR3 length: 14 residues. V lost 8 bases and J lost 5, with 13 bases in between. Germline assignment: CDR1 MNHEY and CDR2 SVGEGT. CDR3: CASHVGSNNSPLHF. The CDR3 nucleotides read TGTGCCAGCCATGTGGGCTCGAATAATTCACCCCTCCACTTT.